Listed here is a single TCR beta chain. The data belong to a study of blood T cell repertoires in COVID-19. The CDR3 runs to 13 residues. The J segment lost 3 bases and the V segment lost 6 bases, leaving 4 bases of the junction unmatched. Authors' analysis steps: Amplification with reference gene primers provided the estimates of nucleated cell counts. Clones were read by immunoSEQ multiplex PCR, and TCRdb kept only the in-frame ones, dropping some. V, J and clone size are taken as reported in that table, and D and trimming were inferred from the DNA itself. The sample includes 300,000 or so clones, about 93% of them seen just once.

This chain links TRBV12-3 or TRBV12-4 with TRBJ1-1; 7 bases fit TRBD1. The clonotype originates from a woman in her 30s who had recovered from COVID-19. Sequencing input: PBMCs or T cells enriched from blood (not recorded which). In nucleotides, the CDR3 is TGTGCCAGCAGAGGGGACAGTGACACTGAAGCTTTCTTT. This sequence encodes CASRGDSDTEAFF.